This is a list of T cell receptor beta chains from one sample in a study of glioma-infiltrating T cells. TCRdb reprocessed the multiplex PCR reads via MiXCR and lists one record per CDR3 protein. The table has approximately 120,000 distinct CDR3 sequences, under 30% seen once; the top ten hold 35%. Sequencing was carried out using glioma tissue, nonneoplastic brain tissue, or PBMCs (not recorded which). All receptors come from a human donor with low-grade glioma or glioblastoma, undergoing nonglioma brain surgery, or in good health (not recorded which). Each CDR3 is given with its conserved first and last residue. The order of the fields is V gene, D gene, clone size, J gene, CDR3 length, CDR3 DNA, CDR3 protein. D genes are given only for firm matches. Part of the rows lack a size; the others show once, few, many or a class for expanded clones.

>TRBV25-1|NA|many|TRBJ1-5|14
TGTGCCAGCAGGTCGAGGGGCTCAAATCAGCCCCAGCATTTT
CASRSRGSNQPQHF
>TRBV20-1|NA|many|TRBJ2-4|17
TGCAGTGCTAGAGATTTAACGGACAGACTAGCCAAAAACATTCAGTACTTC
CSARDLTDRLAKNIQYF
>TRBV7-2|NA|many|TRBJ2-1|12
TGTGCCAGCAGCTTAACCTACAATGAGCAGTTCTTC
CASSLTYNEQFF
>TRBV3-1|NA|few|TRBJ2-1|13
TGTGCCAGCAGCCAAGAAAATGGACGGAAGCAGTTCTTC
CASSQENGRKQFF
>TRBV2|TRBD2|many|TRBJ2-3|15
TGTGCCAGCGCTTTGGCGGGGGGGCCTACAGATACGCAGTATTTT
CASALAGGPTDTQYF
>TRBV5-1|TRBD1|many|TRBJ2-7|14
TGCGCCAGCAGCGCAGGGGGCGGAGGCTGGGAGCAGTACTTC
CASSAGGGGWEQYF
>TRBV9|NA|many|TRBJ1-1|14
TGTGCCAGCAGCCCCACAGCCCTTGTGGCTGAAGCTTTCTTT
CASSPTALVAEAFF
>TRBV2|NA|many|TRBJ1-1|13
TGTGCCAGCAGTTCAGGGGCGGGCACTGAAGCTTTCTTT
CASSSGAGTEAFF
>TRBV29-1|NA|NA|TRBJ1-1|13
TGCAGCGTGAGGGACGATCTGAACACTGAAGCTTTCTTT
CSVRDDLNTEAFF
>TRBV7-8|NA|many|TRBJ2-5|16
TGTGCCAGCAGCTTACAGGGGGGGGAATTTCAAGAGACCCAGTACTTC
CASSLQGGEFQETQYF
>TRBV28|NA|many|TRBJ2-2|11
TGTGCCAGCCAGACGCCCGGGGAGCTGTTTTTT
CASQTPGELFF
>TRBV12-3/TRBV12-4|TRBD2|many|TRBJ2-5|14
TGTGCCAGCAGTGTTAGCGGGGGGCAAGAGACCCAGTACTTC
CASSVSGGQETQYF
>TRBV27|TRBD1|NA|TRBJ1-6|16
TGTGCCAGCAGTTTTAAAACGACAGGGGGCAATTCACCCCTCCACTTT
CASSFKTTGGNSPLHF
>TRBV27|NA|many|TRBJ1-2|12
TGTGCCAGCAGTTCGGGTCTGTGGGGCTACACCTTC
CASSSGLWGYTF
>TRBV7-9|NA|many|TRBJ2-3|13
TGTGCCAGCAGCCCCAGGAACACAGATACGCAGTATTTT
CASSPRNTDTQYF
>TRBV12-3/TRBV12-4|NA|many|TRBJ1-3|13
TGTGCCAGCATTGACAGCTCTGGAAACACCATATATTTT
CASIDSSGNTIYF
>TRBV20-1|TRBD1|many|TRBJ1-1|12
TGCAGTGCTTCGGACAGGGTCACTGAAGCTTTCTTT
CSASDRVTEAFF
>TRBV10-3|TRBD1|many|TRBJ1-1|16
TGTGCCATCAGTGGACCGGGACAGGGGGACAACACTGAAGCTTTCTTT
CAISGPGQGDNTEAFF
>TRBV7-3|NA|many|TRBJ1-2|13
TGTGCCAGCAGCTTATCAGCTAACTATGGCTACACCTTC
CASSLSANYGYTF
>TRBV5-4|TRBD1|many|TRBJ1-4|15
TGTGCCAGCAGCTCCCCGACAGGGGATGACGAAAAACTGTTTTTT
CASSSPTGDDEKLFF
>TRBV20-1|NA|NA|TRBJ2-5|13
TGCAGTGCTAGAGATGCACGGAAAGAGACCCAGTACTTC
CSARDARKETQYF
>TRBV20-1|NA|NA|TRBJ1-5|14
TGCAGTGCTAGAGTTCTCGGTTACAATCAGCCCCACCATTTT
CSARVLGYNQPHHF
>TRBV7-3|NA|many|TRBJ2-5|14
TGTGCCAGCAGCGTCAGACGGGGCCAAGAGACCCAGTACTTC
CASSVRRGQETQYF
>TRBV19|NA|NA|TRBJ2-5|13
TGTGCCAGTAGTATAGAACAGCAAGAGACCCAGTACTTC
CASSIEQQETQYF
>TRBV6-1|TRBD1|NA|TRBJ1-1|16
TGTGCCAGCAATGGAGATGACAGGGGAATGAACACTGAAGATTTCTTT
CASNGDDRGMNTEDFF
>TRBV7-8|TRBD2|many|TRBJ2-1|16
TGTGCCAGCAGCCTATGGCTAGCGGGGGCGTACAATGAGCAGTTCTTC
CASSLWLAGAYNEQFF
>TRBV3-1|NA|many|TRBJ2-3|12
TGTGCCAGCAGTCGACAGACAGATACGCAGTATTTT
CASSRQTDTQYF
>TRBV6-2/TRBV6-3|NA|many|TRBJ1-5|13
TGTGCCAGCATGGACAGTGGCAATCAGCCCCAGCATTTT
CASMDSGNQPQHF